The T cell receptor (beta chain) under discussion was sequenced for a study of T cell responses to AZD1222 COVID-19 vaccine. Study outcomes and limitations: Spike-specific TCR breadth rose after two AZD1222 doses, and depth rose as well.

This clone showed up just a few times. Its antigen is unknown. TCRdb's table, derived via immunoSEQ multiplex PCR, lists solely in-frame clones and lacks some. The sample holds 130,000 to 150,000 clones; approximately 85% are singletons and the top ten take around 4.3%. The junction had 4 bases not matched to a gene; V was cut back by 4 bases and J by 0 bases. CDR1 LGHDT and CDR2 YNNKEL come from the germline V gene (reference sequence). There are 15 residues in the CDR3. This receptor was taken from an adult in good health. The chain employs TRBV3-1 (or the pseudogene TRBV3-2) and TRBJ2-3, with TRBD1 matching over 7 bases. The sequences come from peripheral blood, collected on day 0 of MenACWY control vaccination. CDR3 DNA sequence: TGTGCCAGCAGCCTAACGGGACAGAGCACAGATACGCAGTATTTT. Its translation is CASSLTGQSTDTQYF.